Listed here are 31 T cell receptor beta chains from one sample, sequenced in a study of regulatory T cells in long-lasting Graves disease. The time point was: persistent/refractory GD, antithyroid drugs over 5 years with positive TRAb. PBMCs were the source of the RNA used for TCR sequencing. Investigators prepared the TCR beta libraries by applying iRepertoire HTBI primers and Arm-PCR of CDR3 regions. TCRdb reanalysed the multiplex PCR reads using MiXCR and keeps one entry per CDR3 protein. The sample gives 350,000 to 450,000 distinct CDR3 sequences, around 23% of which show up once; approximately 30% is in the top ten. Sequenced material: peripheral blood mononuclear cells (PBMCs), taken when the disease was refractory, from a patient treated with antithyroid drugs. The receptor source for this set is a woman in her thirties or forties with Graves disease.

This clonotype was seen at least ten times. The chain is built from TRBV6-5 and TRBJ2-7; D not resolved. The V end lost 4 bases, the J end lost 6 bases, and 13 bases lay between the germline ends. Germline V CDR1 and CDR2: MNHEY, SVGAGI. This CDR3 spans 13 amino acids. CDR3 loop: CASSFPLWGEQYF. The CDR3, as DNA: TGTGCCAGCAGTTTCCCCTTATGGGGCGAGCAGTACTTC.

This clonotype was observed a handful of times. The chain combines TRBV20-1 with TRBJ2-7, with 9 bases identical to TRBD2. This CDR3 has 17 amino acids. The V gene's germline CDR1 is DFQATT and CDR2 SNEGSKA (reference sequence). Germline trimming cut 3 bases from V and 0 bases from J; bases unmatched to any gene: 12. CDR3 DNA: TGCAGTGCTAGGGAGCGGCTAGCGGGATTCATCTCCTACGAGCAGTACTTC. Its protein is CSARERLAGFISYEQYF.

The chain carries TRBV19 and TRBJ2-1, with 14 nucleotides matching TRBD2. CDR1 and CDR2 from the germline V gene are LNHDA and SQIVND (reference sequence). The V segment lost 3 bases and the J segment 4 bases; nucleotides outside the gene matches: 11. This CDR3 has 19 residues. The CDR3, as DNA: TGTGCCAGTAGTATGTCGGGACTAGCGGGAGTGGTCCCGTACAATGAGCAGTTCTTC. It is translated as CASSMSGLAGVVPYNEQFF.

This clonotype turned up a few times. This chain uses TRBV29-1 with TRBJ2-3, with a possible D match to TRBD1 (5 bases). The germline V and J ends were trimmed by 7 bases and 2 bases, with 16 bases remaining between them. Germline V gene data show CDR1 as SQVTM and CDR2 as ANQGSEA. The CDR3 is made up of 14 amino acids. The DNA for the CDR3 is TGCAGCGCACGACAGTGGGATGTCACAGATACGCAGTATTTT. Translation: CSARQWDVTDTQYF.

This clonotype occurred a few times. This sequence joins TRBV5-1 and TRBJ1-3; the D is unclear. Trimming shortened V by 0 bases and J by 2 bases, and 12 bases separated the two germline ends. Germline CDR1 and CDR2: SGHRS and YFSETQ. This CDR3 comprises 16 residues. Written as DNA, the CDR3 is TGCGCCAGCAGCTTGGCTGGCTCTTCCGCTGGAAACACCATATATTTT. Its translation: CASSLAGSSAGNTIYF.

This clonotype was detected many times. The CDR3 reads CASSPRGRRTEAFF. The CDR3 coding sequence is TGTGCCAGCAGTCCCAGGGGGCGCCGGACTGAAGCTTTCTTT. The genes are TRBV27 and TRBJ1-1, with 8 positions matching TRBD1. The germline V gene encodes CDR1 MNHEY and CDR2 SMNVEV (reference sequence). V lost 5 bases to trimming and J lost 5 bases; unmatched junction nucleotides: 7. The CDR3 spans 14 residues.

This clonotype was seen a few times. V usage is TRBV29-1 and J usage is TRBJ1-3; D is uncertain. The CDR3 is 13 amino acids. V lost 5 bases and J 2 bases, leaving 10 bases between the germline ends. Germline CDR1 reads SQVTM; CDR2 reads ANQGSEA. The CDR3 reads CSVRIPTGNTIYF. The DNA of the CDR3 is TGCAGCGTTCGAATTCCAACTGGAAACACCATATATTTT. The full variable domain, with the rest looked up from reference TRBV29-1 and TRBJ1-3, is SAVISQKPSRDICQRGTSLTIQCQVDSQVTMMFWYRQQPGQSLTLIATANQGSEATYESGFVIDKFPISRPNLTFSTLTVSNMSPEDSSIYLCSVRIPTGNTIYFGEGSWLTVV.

This clonotype came up many times. The genes are TRBV10-2 and TRBJ1-1; D gene uncertain. The ends were cut back, 2 bases at V and 3 bases at J, with 13 bases in the middle. This CDR3 spans 15 amino acids. Germline V gene lookup returns CDR1 WSHSY and CDR2 SAAADI. The CDR3 DNA reads as TGCGCCAGCAGTGAGGGCCCTCACCCTTACACTGAAGCTTTCTTT. It encodes CASSEGPHPYTEAFF.

V is TRBV28 and J is TRBJ1-1, with D perhaps matching TRBD1 (5 bases). The V gene lost 3 bases and the J gene lost 0 bases, with 14 bases spanning the gap. The CDR3 totals 16 residues. From germline, CDR1 is MDHEN and CDR2 SYDVKM. The CDR3 nucleotides are TGTGCCAGCAGTTTCTCCCCCGGGACGGTGAACACTGAAGCTTTCTTT. Its protein is CASSFSPGTVNTEAFF.

This clonotype was counted only a few times. A read error may be the cause here, since a much bigger clone is one base away. The genes are TRBV25-1 and TRBJ2-7, with 9 bases aligning to TRBD1. The CDR3 is 13 amino acids. J gave up 2 bases and V 6 bases, and 2 bases lay outside the gene matches. Germline values: CDR1 MGHDK, CDR2 SYGVNS. The CDR3 is CASRGQGPYEQYF. CDR3 DNA sequence: TGTGCCAGCAGAGGACAGGGGCCCTACGAGCAGTACTTC.

There are many counts of this clonotype. One end of the junction is discordant with germline, which a read error may explain. The chain has TRBV2 and TRBJ2-6; D uncertain. Germline loops: CDR1 SNHLY, CDR2 FYNNEI. This CDR3 spans 17 amino acids. The CDR3 reads CASREEPRDSGANVLTF. DNA of the CDR3: TGTGCCAGCAGGGAAGAACCACGTGACTCTGGGGCCAACGTCCTGACTTTC.

This clonotype was observed many times. The chain couples TRBV28 to TRBJ2-5; 12 bases match TRBD2. Germline CDR1 MDHEN, CDR2 SYDVKM. This CDR3 is 16 amino acids long. The V gene end was trimmed by 3 bases and the J gene end by 5 bases; junction bases not matched to a gene: 7. Here the CDR3 DNA reads TGTGCCAGCAGTTTTCAGCTAGCGGGAGGGTGGGAGACCCAGTACTTC. As protein: CASSFQLAGGWETQYF.

This clonotype appeared once. V gene TRBV20-1 combines with J gene TRBJ1-1; 9 nucleotides agree with TRBD1. The CDR3 runs to 17 residues. With V trimmed by 5 bases and J by 2 bases, 15 bases remained unmatched. Germline V gives CDR1 DFQATT, CDR2 SNEGSKA (reference sequence). CDR3 amino acids: CSALRTPGQGLNTEAFF. CDR3 in DNA: TGCAGTGCTCTAAGAACTCCGGGACAGGGATTAAACACTGAAGCTTTCTTT.

This clonotype occurred once. This chain's CDR3 is CASSRDRVPYNSPLHF. CDR3 sequence (DNA): TGTGCCAGCAGCCGCGACAGGGTACCCTATAATTCACCCCTCCACTTT. V is TRBV7-8 and J is TRBJ1-6; 7 bases line up with TRBD1. J was trimmed by 2 bases and V by 5 bases; bases with no gene match: 6. The germline gives CDR1 SGHVS, CDR2 FQNEAQ. This CDR3 has 16 residues.

This clonotype was recorded at least ten times. The chain couples TRBV28 to TRBJ1-1; D ambiguous. Trimming removed 8 bases from V and 3 bases from J, with 7 bases in between. This CDR3 region has 11 residues. Germline V gene lookup returns CDR1 MDHEN and CDR2 SYDVKM. In DNA, the CDR3 is TGTGCCAGCGGGCCGTACACTGAAGCTTTCTTT. Translated, it gives CASGPYTEAFF.

This clonotype was detected ten times or more. The CDR3 reads CSVLDRGLGKLFF. The CDR3 DNA sequence: TGCAGCGTCCTGGACAGGGGGCTTGGAAAACTGTTTTTT. This rearrangement joins TRBV29-1 to TRBJ1-4, with 11 bases matching TRBD1. Germline CDR1 is SQVTM and CDR2 is ANQGSEA. The CDR3 sequence is 13 residues long. J was trimmed by 10 bases and V by 6 bases; bases with no gene match: 7.

This clonotype was recorded a few times. The chain has TRBV29-1 and TRBJ2-2; 9 bases line up with TRBD2. V lost 4 bases, J lost 4 bases, and 10 bases stayed unmatched. Per the germline V gene, CDR1 is SQVTM and CDR2 is ANQGSEA. The CDR3 spans 16 residues. CDR3 sequence: CSVGVLREGGTGELFF. The CDR3 region has the DNA TGCAGCGTTGGAGTATTGCGGGAGGGGGGCACCGGGGAGCTGTTTTTT.

Ten or more counts support this clonotype. The V and J genes are TRBV2 and TRBJ1-6, with 9 nucleotides matching TRBD1. Trimming at V came to 6 bases and at J to 9 bases, leaving 6 bases not matched to a gene. Germline V gives CDR1 SNHLY, CDR2 FYNNEI. CDR3 length equals 14 residues. The chain's CDR3 is CASSPPGQGSPLHF. The CDR3 nucleotides read TGTGCCAGCAGCCCCCCGGGACAGGGTTCACCCCTCCACTTT.

This clonotype showed up many times. CDR3 protein: CASSFRRWETQYF. The DNA of the CDR3 is TGTGCCAGCAGTTTTAGGAGGTGGGAGACCCAGTACTTC. The chain recombines TRBV27 with TRBJ2-5, with a possible D match to TRBD2 (5 bases). The CDR3 sequence is 13 residues long. From germline, CDR1 is MNHEY and CDR2 SMNVEV (reference sequence). V lost 3 bases and J lost 5, with 10 bases in between.

This clonotype was seen ten or more times. The chain recombines TRBV28 with TRBJ1-1; D is undetermined. The CDR3 sequence is 14 residues long. CDR1 is MDHEN and CDR2 is SYDVKM in the germline V gene. V lost 3 bases to trimming and J lost 5 bases, with 13 bases between them. CDR3: CASSFVPGSTEAFF. The CDR3 DNA reads TGTGCCAGCAGTTTCGTACCGGGGAGTACTGAAGCTTTCTTT. Using reference TRBV28 and TRBJ1-1 for the parts outside the CDR3, the full variable domain is DVKVTQSSRYLVKRTGEKVFLECVQDMDHENMFWYRQDPGLGLRLIYFSYDVKMKEKGDIPEGYSVSREKKERFSLILESASTNQTSMYLCASSFVPGSTEAFFGQGTRLTVV.

The V and J genes are TRBV28 and TRBJ2-2; maybe TRBD1 (6 bases). The CDR3 covers 17 residues. The ends were cut back, 5 bases at V and 5 bases at J, with 21 bases in the middle. Germline loops: CDR1 MDHEN, CDR2 SYDVKM. This CDR3 reads CASSPTGLVGPTGELFF. Here the CDR3 DNA reads TGTGCCAGCAGTCCTACAGGGTTGGTTGGGCCTACCGGGGAGCTGTTTTTT.

This clonotype was seen more than once but under ten times. This chain uses TRBV19 with TRBJ2-4; D may be TRBD1 (6 bases). Germline CDR1 LNHDA, CDR2 SQIVND (reference sequence). V lost 7 bases and J lost 9, with 16 bases in between. The CDR3 extends over 13 amino acids. In DNA, the CDR3 is TGTGCCAGTAAGAACAGGGCACGAGGCATTCAGTACTTC. It codes for CASKNRARGIQYF.

On this clonotype: A much larger clone lies a single base off, so this may be a read error. The J gene is TRBJ2-2, the V gene TRBV6-5; 8 nucleotides align to TRBD1. The CDR3 extends over 15 amino acids. Looked up from germline, CDR1 is MNHEY and CDR2 is SVGAGI. The CDR3, as DNA: TGTGCCAGCAGTTACTCACAGGGGGGCACCGGGAAGCTGTTTTTT. This translates into CASSYSQGGTGKLFF.

The chain couples TRBV19 to TRBJ1-1, with D maybe TRBD1 (5 bases). Looked up from germline, CDR1 is LNHDA and CDR2 is SQIVND (reference sequence). V lost 6 bases and J lost 3, with 8 bases in between. The CDR3 is made up of 12 amino acids. CDR3 DNA sequence: TGTGCCAGTAGACTAGGGGACACTGAAGCTTTCTTT. Its protein product is CASRLGDTEAFF.

V is TRBV28 and J is TRBJ2-5; D tentatively fits TRBD1 or TRBD2 (5 bases each). Trimming pared 1 base from V and 2 bases from J, leaving 17 bases between. The germline V gene has CDR1 MDHEN and CDR2 SYDVKM. CDR3 size: 17 residues. Here the CDR3 DNA reads TGTGCCAGCAGTTTATTAACGGGGACCTTGGGGCAAGAGACCCAGTACTTC. Protein: CASSLLTGTLGQETQYF.

A few counts support this clonotype. The genes are TRBV14 and TRBJ2-5; D possibly matches TRBD1 or TRBD2 (5 bases each). This CDR3 has 15 amino acids. Trimming removed 1 base at V and 6 bases at J, with 15 bases between. In germline, CDR1 is SGHDN, CDR2 FVKESK. The CDR3 DNA is TGTGCCAGCAGCCAAGTAGCCGGGGCCCTACAGACCCAGTACTTC. Protein product: CASSQVAGALQTQYF.

This clonotype was recorded a few times. The genes are TRBV3-1 and TRBJ2-3, with D unclear. CDR1 and CDR2 (germline): LGHDT, YNNKEL (reference sequence). Deletions cut 0 bases from V and 7 bases from J, with 11 bases between. This CDR3 is built from 14 residues. The CDR3 spells CASSQDLSVHTQYF. The CDR3 DNA reads TGTGCCAGCAGCCAAGATCTGTCAGTTCATACGCAGTATTTT.

This clonotype was seen many times. The chain is built from TRBV2 and TRBJ1-4; D is perhaps TRBD1 (6 bases). Germline values: CDR1 SNHLY, CDR2 FYNNEI. Trimming stripped 7 bases from V and 4 bases from J, with 13 bases between. CDR3 length: 14 amino acids. The CDR3 DNA reads TGTGCCAGCACCTCACAGGGTAATAATGAAAAACTGTTTTTT. This sequence encodes CASTSQGNNEKLFF.

This chain uses TRBV7-2 with TRBJ2-1; either TRBD1 or TRBD2 may supply D (5 bases each). The CDR3 totals 15 residues. Trimming cost V 9 bases and J 2 bases, with 17 bases left between them. Germline CDR1 reads SGHTA; CDR2 reads FQGNSA. The CDR3 reads CASSLAGTAYNEQFF. The DNA for the CDR3 is TGTGCCAGTTCACTGGCCGGGACGGCCTACAATGAGCAGTTCTTC.

This chain links TRBV5-1 with TRBJ2-2; possibly TRBD1 or TRBD2 for D (5 bases each). The germline V gene has CDR1 SGHRS and CDR2 YFSETQ. The germline V and J ends were trimmed by 0 bases and 4 bases, with 10 bases remaining between them. The CDR3 runs 15 residues. The CDR3 protein is CASSLAAGATGELFF. In DNA, the CDR3 is TGCGCCAGCAGCTTGGCAGCCGGGGCCACCGGGGAGCTGTTTTTT.

In its sample, this clonotype was seen many times. The V call is TRBV6-5, the J call TRBJ2-2; D is undetermined. V was pared by 2 bases and J by 7 bases, with 11 bases between. There are 14 residues in the CDR3. Germline assignment: CDR1 MNHEY and CDR2 SVGAGI. The chain's CDR3 is CASSYSPTGGELFF. The CDR3 DNA follows: TGTGCCAGCAGTTACAGTCCCACGGGCGGGGAGCTGTTTTTT.